This entry lists 8 T cell receptor beta chains sequenced from one sample in a study of identical twins. MiXCR was run by TCRdb on the 5' RACE reads, yielding one entry per CDR3 protein. Of 1.5 million to 2 million distinct CDR3 sequences detected, about 30% appear once; the ten largest clones hold under 0.35%. Sequencing was performed on cord blood. The receptors come from a newborn girl in good health.

This clonotype has a handful of counts. The chain links TRBV19 to TRBJ1-5, with TRBD1 identical over 7 bases. Germline-derived CDR1 and CDR2 are LNHDA and SQIVND (reference sequence). The CDR3 has 14 residues. V lost 3 bases to trimming and J lost 3 bases; unmatched junction nucleotides: 2. CDR3 residues: CASSIGTDNQPQHF. The CDR3 DNA is TGTGCCAGTAGTATCGGGACAGACAATCAGCCCCAGCATTTT.

This clonotype was seen only a few times. The chain has TRBV29-1 and TRBJ1-1; D is perhaps TRBD1 (6 bases). CDR3 length: 15 amino acids. Trimming pared 6 bases from V and 1 base from J, leaving 18 bases between. Germline V gene sequence: CDR1 SQVTM, CDR2 ANQGSEA. CDR3 sequence reads: CSVRRSRDKNTEAFF. CDR3 coding DNA: TGCAGCGTCCGGAGAAGCCGGGACAAGAACACTGAAGCTTTCTTT.

The chain is built from TRBV10-3 and TRBJ1-2; no firm D call. Germline CDR1 ENHRY, CDR2 SYGVKD. The CDR3 runs 16 residues. V was trimmed by 0 bases and J by 4 bases, leaving 15 bases between them. The DNA for the CDR3 is TGTGCCATCAGTGAGTCGATTCACTTAGGGAGCTATGGCTACACCTTC. This gives the protein CAISESIHLGSYGYTF.

The chain combines TRBV6-2 or TRBV6-3 with TRBJ2-7; D tentatively reads TRBD1 or TRBD2 (5 bases each). CDR1 is MNHEY and CDR2 is SVGEGT in the germline V gene. The CDR3 is 15 amino acids. Trimming left V 0 bases short and J 2 bases short, with 11 bases between. The CDR3 region has the DNA TGTGCCAGCAGTTACTCTTACTTGGGGGCCTACGAGCAGTACTTC. Translation gives CASSYSYLGAYEQYF.

At least ten counts were recorded for this clonotype. For the CDR3, the DNA is TGCAGTGCTAGAGATCCGGCAGTCTCAGCCTACGAGCAGTACTTC. Residues: CSARDPAVSAYEQYF. The chain has TRBV20-1 and TRBJ2-7, with unresolved D. The germline V gene encodes CDR1 DFQATT and CDR2 SNEGSKA (reference sequence). This CDR3 is 15 amino acids long. The V end was cut by 0 bases, the J end by 2 bases, with 14 bases between.

This clonotype appeared a few times. The chain combines TRBV12-3 or TRBV12-4 with TRBJ2-3, with 11 bases fitting TRBD2. This CDR3 spans 14 amino acids. Trimming at V came to 7 bases and at J to 5 bases, leaving 5 bases not matched to a gene. The CDR3 spells CASTLGTSGDTQYF. CDR3 coding DNA: TGTGCCAGCACTCTTGGGACTAGCGGAGATACGCAGTATTTT.

This sequence joins TRBV5-1 and TRBJ2-7; TRBD1 matches at 8 bases. The CDR3 length is 13 residues. The J segment lost 4 bases and the V segment lost 5 bases, leaving 5 bases of the junction unmatched. Germline lookup yields CDR1 SGHRS and CDR2 YFSETQ. DNA for the CDR3: TGCGCCAGCAGACGGACAGGGAAGTACGAGCAGTACTTC. Translated: CASRRTGKYEQYF.

This clonotype has a count of ten or more. The chain couples TRBV16 to TRBJ1-4; 9 positions agree with TRBD1. This CDR3 spans 14 amino acids. V shed 2 bases and J 5 bases; nucleotides not matched to a gene: 0. The germline V gene has CDR1 KGHSY and CDR2 FQNENV. The CDR3 protein is CASSQGTGNEKLFF. The CDR3 DNA sequence: TGTGCCAGCAGCCAAGGGACAGGGAATGAAAAACTGTTTTTT.